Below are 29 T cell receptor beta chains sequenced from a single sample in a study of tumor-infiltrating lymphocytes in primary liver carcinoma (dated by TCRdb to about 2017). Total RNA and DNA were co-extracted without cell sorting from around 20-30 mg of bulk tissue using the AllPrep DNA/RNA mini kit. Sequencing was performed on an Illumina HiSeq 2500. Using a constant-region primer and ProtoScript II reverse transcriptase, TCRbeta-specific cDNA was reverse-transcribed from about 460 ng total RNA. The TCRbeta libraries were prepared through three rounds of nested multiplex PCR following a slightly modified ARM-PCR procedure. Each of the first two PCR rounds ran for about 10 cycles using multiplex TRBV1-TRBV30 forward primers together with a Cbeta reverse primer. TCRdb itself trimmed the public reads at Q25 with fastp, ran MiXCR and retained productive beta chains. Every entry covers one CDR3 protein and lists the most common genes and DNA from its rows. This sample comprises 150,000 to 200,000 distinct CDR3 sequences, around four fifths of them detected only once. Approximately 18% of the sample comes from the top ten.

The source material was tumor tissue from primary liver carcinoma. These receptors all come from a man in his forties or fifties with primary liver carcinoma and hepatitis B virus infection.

CDR3 residues: CASSLGSGTGGGYEQYF. CDR3 sequence (DNA): TGTGCCAGCAGCCTAGGGTCCGGGACTGGCGGAGGCTACGAGCAGTACTTC. The J gene is TRBJ2-7, the V gene TRBV7-9; the D gene is possibly TRBD2 (6 bases). CDR3 length: 17 residues. With 5 bases removed from V and 3 bases from J, the gap between germline ends came to 23 bases. Per germline, CDR1 SEHNR and CDR2 FQNEAQ (reference sequence). The full variable domain, rest sourced from reference TRBV7-9 and TRBJ2-7, is DTGVSQNPRHKITKRGQNVTFRCDPISEHNRLYWYRQTLGQGPEFLTYFQNEAQLEKSRLLSDRFSAERPKGSFSTLEIQRTEQGDSAMYLCASSLGSGTGGGYEQYFGPGTRLTVT.

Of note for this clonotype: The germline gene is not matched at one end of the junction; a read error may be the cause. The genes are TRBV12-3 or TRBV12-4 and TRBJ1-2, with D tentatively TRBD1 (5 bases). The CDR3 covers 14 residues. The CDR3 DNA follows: TGTGCCAGCTGTTTAAGGGGCGTCGACTATGGGTACACCTTC. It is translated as CASCLRGVDYGYTF.

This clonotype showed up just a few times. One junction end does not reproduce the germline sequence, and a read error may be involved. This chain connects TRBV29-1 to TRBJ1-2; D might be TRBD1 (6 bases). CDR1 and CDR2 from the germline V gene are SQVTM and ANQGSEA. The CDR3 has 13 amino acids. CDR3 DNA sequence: TGCAGCGTCGGGGGCAGGAAAAACTATGGGTACACCTTC. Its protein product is CSVGGRKNYGYTF.

CDR3 sequence reads: CASNPGLAGPYNEQFF. CDR3 DNA: TGTGCCAGCAACCCGGGCCTAGCGGGACCCTACAATGAGCAGTTCTTC. The V call is TRBV4-2, the J call TRBJ2-1, with 9 bases identical to TRBD2. The V and J ends lost 7 bases and 2 bases, in that order; junction bases with no gene match: 9. Germline lookup yields CDR1 LGHNA and CDR2 YNFKEQ. This CDR3 spans 16 amino acids.

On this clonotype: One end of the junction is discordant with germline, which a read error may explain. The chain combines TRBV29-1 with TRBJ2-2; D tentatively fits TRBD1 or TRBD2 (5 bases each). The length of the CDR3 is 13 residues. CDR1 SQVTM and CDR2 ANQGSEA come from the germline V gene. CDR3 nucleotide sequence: TGCAGCGTTGCTGGGACGAGCACCGGGGAGTTGTTTTTT. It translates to CSVAGTSTGELFF.

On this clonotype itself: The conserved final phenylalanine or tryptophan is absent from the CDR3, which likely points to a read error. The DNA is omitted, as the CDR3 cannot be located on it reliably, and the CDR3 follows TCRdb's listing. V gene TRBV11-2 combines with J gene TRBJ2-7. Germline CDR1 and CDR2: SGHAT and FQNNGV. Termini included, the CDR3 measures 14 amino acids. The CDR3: CDSSSNRNSYEHYL.

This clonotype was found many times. The CDR3 region is CSVAGTPPYEQYF. The CDR3 DNA reads as TGCAGCGTTGCCGGGACTCCCCCCTACGAGCAGTACTTC. The V and J genes are TRBV29-1 and TRBJ2-7; the D gene is possibly TRBD2 (6 bases). The V and J ends lost 4 bases and 2 bases respectively, with 12 bases between them. CDR3 length: 13 residues. Germline CDR1 SQVTM, CDR2 ANQGSEA.

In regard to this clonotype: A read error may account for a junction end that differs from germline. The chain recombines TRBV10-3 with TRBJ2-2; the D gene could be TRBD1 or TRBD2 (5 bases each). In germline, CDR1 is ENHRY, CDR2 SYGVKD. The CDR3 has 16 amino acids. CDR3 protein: CAIGPGRNLGTGELFF. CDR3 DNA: TGTGCCATCGGTCCGGGACGTAACTTAGGCACCGGGGAGTTGTTTTTT.

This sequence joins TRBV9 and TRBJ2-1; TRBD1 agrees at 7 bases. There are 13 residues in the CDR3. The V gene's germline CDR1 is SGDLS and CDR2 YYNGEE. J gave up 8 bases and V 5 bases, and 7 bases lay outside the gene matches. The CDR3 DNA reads TGTGCCAGCAGAAGGGGGCTAGCTGATGAGCAGTTCTTC. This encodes CASRRGLADEQFF.

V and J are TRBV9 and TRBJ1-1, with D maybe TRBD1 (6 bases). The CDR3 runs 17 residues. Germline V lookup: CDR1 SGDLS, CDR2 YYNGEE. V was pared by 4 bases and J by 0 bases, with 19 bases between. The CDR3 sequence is CASSPPPTGRMNTEAFF. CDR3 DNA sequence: TGTGCCAGCAGCCCCCCCCCGACAGGACGCATGAACACTGAAGCTTTCTTT. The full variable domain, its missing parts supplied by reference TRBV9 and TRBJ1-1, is DSGVTQTPKHLITATGQRVTLRCSPRSGDLSVYWYQQSLDQGLQFLIQYYNGEERAKGNILERFSAQQFPDLHSELNLSSLELGDSALYFCASSPPPTGRMNTEAFFGQGTRLTVV.

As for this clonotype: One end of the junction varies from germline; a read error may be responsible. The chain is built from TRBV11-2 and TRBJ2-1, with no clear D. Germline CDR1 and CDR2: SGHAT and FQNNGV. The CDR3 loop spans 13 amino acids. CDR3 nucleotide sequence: TGTGCCAGAAGCTCAGAATTATACATTGAACAGTTCTTC. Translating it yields CARSSELYIEQFF.

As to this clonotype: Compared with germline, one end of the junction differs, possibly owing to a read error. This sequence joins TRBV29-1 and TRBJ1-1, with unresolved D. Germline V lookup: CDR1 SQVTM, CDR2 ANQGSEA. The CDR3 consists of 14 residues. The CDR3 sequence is CSVQRRGWNTEALF. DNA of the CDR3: TGCAGCGTCCAGCGCCGTGGGTGGAATACTGAAGCTTTATTT.

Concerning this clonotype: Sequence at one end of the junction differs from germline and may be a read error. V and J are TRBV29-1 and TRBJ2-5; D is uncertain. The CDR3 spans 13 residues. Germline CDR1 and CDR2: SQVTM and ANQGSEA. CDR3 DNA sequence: TGCATCGTTGAAGGGATTAGGAAGGAGACCCAGTACTTC. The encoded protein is CIVEGIRKETQYF.

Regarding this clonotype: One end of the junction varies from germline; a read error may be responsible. The CDR3 region has the DNA TGTCCCAGCAGTTCGAGAATAGCGGGAAGGGGTGAGCAGTTCTTC. Protein sequence: CPSSSRIAGRGEQFF. The genes are TRBV12-3 or TRBV12-4 and TRBJ2-1, with 8 bases lining up with TRBD2. This CDR3 region has 15 residues.

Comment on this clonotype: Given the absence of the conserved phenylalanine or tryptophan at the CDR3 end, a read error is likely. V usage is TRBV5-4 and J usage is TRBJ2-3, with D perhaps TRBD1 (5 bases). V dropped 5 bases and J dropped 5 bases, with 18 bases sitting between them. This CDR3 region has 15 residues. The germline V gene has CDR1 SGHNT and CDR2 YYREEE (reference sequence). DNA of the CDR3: TGTGCCAGCAGTTTGAGTACAGGTGTCCAAGATACGCAGTATCTT. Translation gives CASSLSTGVQDTQYL.

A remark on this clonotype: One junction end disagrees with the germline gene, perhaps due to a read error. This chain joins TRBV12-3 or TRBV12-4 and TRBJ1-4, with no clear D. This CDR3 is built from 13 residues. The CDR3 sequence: CASSLHGDEKLFF. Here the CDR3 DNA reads TGTGCCAGTAGTCTCCATGGTGATGAAAAACTGTTCTTT.

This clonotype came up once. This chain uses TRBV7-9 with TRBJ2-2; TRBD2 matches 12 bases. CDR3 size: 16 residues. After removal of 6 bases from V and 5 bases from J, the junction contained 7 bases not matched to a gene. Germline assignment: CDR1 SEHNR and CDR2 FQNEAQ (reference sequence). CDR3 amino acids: CASRSRTSGNTGELFF. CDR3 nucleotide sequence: TGTGCCAGCAGATCCCGGACTAGCGGGAATACCGGGGAGCTGTTTTTT.

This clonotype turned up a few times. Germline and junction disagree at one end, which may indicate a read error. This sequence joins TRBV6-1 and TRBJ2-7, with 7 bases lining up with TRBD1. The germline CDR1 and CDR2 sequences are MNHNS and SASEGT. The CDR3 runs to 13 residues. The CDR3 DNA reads TGTGTCAGCACCCGGACAGGTTCTTACAAGCAGTACTTC. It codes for CVSTRTGSYKQYF.

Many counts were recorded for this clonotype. This CDR3 is CASSESRQGLFGEQYF. The CDR3 region has the DNA TGTGCCAGCAGTGAGAGTAGACAGGGTCTCTTCGGCGAGCAGTACTTC. The V call is TRBV2, the J call TRBJ2-7, with TRBD1 identical over 7 bases. The CDR3 covers 16 residues. Looked up from germline, CDR1 is SNHLY and CDR2 is FYNNEI. With V trimmed by 3 bases and J by 6 bases, 14 bases remained unmatched.

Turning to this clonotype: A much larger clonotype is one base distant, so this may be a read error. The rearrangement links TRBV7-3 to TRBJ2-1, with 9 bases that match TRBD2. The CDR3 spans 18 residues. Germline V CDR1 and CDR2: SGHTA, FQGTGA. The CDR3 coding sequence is TGTGTCAGCAGCAAAGGATACGCGGGACTAGCCACCAACAATGAGCAGTTCTTC. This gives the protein CVSSKGYAGLATNNEQFF.

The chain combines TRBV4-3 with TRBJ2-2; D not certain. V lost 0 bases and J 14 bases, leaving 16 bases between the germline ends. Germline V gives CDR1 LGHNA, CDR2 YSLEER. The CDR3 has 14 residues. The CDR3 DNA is TGCGCCAGCAGCCAAGATCGGAACACCGGGTACCTGTTTTTT. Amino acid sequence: CASSQDRNTGYLFF.

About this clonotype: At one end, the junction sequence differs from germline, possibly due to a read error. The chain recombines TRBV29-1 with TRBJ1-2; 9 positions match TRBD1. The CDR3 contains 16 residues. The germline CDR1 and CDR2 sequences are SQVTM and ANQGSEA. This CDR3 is CSVEKSHGDRVYGCTF. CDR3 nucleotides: TGCAGCGTTGAAAAAAGTCATGGGGACAGGGTCTATGGCTGCACCTTC.

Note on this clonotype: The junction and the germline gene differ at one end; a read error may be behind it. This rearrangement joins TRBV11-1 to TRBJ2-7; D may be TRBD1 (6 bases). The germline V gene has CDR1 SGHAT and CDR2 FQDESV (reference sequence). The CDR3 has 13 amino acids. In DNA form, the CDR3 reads TGTGCCAGTAGGGGGAAGCGATCCTCCGAGCACTACTTC. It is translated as CASRGKRSSEHYF.

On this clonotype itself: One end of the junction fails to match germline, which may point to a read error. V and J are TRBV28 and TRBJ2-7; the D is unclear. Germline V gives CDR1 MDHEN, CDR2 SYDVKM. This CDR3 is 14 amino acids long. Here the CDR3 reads CASSIQVNSYEQYF. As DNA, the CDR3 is TGTGCTAGCAGTATCCAGGTAAACTCCTACGAGCAGTACTTC.

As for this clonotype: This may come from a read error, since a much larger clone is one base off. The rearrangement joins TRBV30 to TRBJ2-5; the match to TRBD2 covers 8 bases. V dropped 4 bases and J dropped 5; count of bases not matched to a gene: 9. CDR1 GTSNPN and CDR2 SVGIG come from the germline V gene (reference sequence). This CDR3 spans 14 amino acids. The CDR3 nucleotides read TGTGCCTGGACTCCCGGCAGCGGGAGTGAGACCCAGTACTTC. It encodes CAWTPGSGSETQYF.

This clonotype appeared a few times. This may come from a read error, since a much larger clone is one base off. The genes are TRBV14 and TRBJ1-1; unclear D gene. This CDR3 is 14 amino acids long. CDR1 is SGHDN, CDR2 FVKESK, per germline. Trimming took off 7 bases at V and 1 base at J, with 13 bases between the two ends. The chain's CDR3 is CASNLGISNTEAFF. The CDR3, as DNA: TGTGCCAGCAACCTAGGGATATCGAACACTGAAGCTTTCTTT.

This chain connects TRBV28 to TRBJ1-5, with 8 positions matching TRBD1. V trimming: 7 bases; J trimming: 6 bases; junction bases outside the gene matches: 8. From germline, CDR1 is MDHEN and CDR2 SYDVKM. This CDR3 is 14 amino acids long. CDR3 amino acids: CASIPTGATQPQHF. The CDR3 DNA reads TGTGCCAGCATTCCGACAGGGGCAACTCAGCCCCAGCATTTT.

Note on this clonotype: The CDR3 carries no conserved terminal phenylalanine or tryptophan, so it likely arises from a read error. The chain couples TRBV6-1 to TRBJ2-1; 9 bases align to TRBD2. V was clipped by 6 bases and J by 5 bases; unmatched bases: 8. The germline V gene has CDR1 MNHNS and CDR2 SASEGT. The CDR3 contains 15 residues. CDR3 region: CASRTSGIINNEQFL. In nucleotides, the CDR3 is TGTGCCAGCAGGACTAGCGGCATCATCAACAATGAGCAGTTCTTA.

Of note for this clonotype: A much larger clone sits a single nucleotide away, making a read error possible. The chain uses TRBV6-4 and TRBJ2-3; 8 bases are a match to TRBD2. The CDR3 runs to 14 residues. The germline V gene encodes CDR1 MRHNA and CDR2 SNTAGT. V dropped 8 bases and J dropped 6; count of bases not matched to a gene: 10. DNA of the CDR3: TGTGCCAGCTCACAGGCGGGGGGAAAGGATACGCAGTATTTT. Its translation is CASSQAGGKDTQYF.